Listed here are 30 T cell receptor beta chains from one sample, sequenced in a study of tumor-infiltrating lymphocytes in primary liver carcinoma (dated by TCRdb to about 2017). Sequencer: Illumina HiSeq 2500. Starting from 500 to 650 ng total RNA, TCRbeta-specific cDNA was produced by reverse transcription with a constant-region primer and ProtoScript II reverse transcriptase. TCRbeta libraries were built with three nested multiplex PCR rounds, a slightly modified ARM-PCR procedure. Multiplex TRBV1-TRBV30 forward primers and a Cbeta reverse primer were used in the first two PCR rounds, each of which was run for approximately 9 cycles. The public reads were run again by TCRdb, first through fastp at Q25 and then through MiXCR, and only productive beta chains were kept. Each entry is one CDR3 protein sequence, shown with its most common DNA and genes. Across this sample there are 250,000 to 350,000 distinct CDR3 sequences, with around three fifths seen only once. The top ten constitute over 15% of the sample.

TRIzol reagent was used to extract blood RNA from unsorted whole blood, while the DNeasy Blood & Tissue kit provided the germline DNA. Source material: peripheral blood. The receptor set was obtained from a woman in her thirties with primary liver carcinoma and hepatitis B virus infection.

Only a few counts were recorded for this clonotype. With a much larger clone just one base away, this may be a read error. This chain joins TRBV11-2 and TRBJ2-7, with D unclear. Germline V gives CDR1 SGHAT, CDR2 FQNNGV. The CDR3 sequence is 13 residues long. The CDR3 reads CASGLSGSYEQYF. The CDR3 DNA reads as TGTGCCAGCGGCTTATCCGGGTCCTACGAGCAGTACTTC.

There are many counts of this clonotype. This chain links TRBV4-3 with TRBJ2-7, with D maybe TRBD1 (5 bases). V gave up 1 base and J gave up 2 bases, with 9 bases separating them. The V gene's germline CDR1 is LGHNA and CDR2 YSLEER. The length of the CDR3 is 14 residues. In DNA form, the CDR3 reads TGCGCCAGCAGCCAAGTTAGGGGTACCTACGAGCAGTACTTC. Protein: CASSQVRGTYEQYF.

This clonotype was detected ten times or more. The chain has TRBV6-5 and TRBJ2-2; D remains ambiguous. In germline, CDR1 is MNHEY, CDR2 SVGAGI. V was pared by 6 bases and J by 6 bases, with 17 bases between. CDR3 length: 15 residues. CDR3 protein: CASSRAAGSAGELFF. CDR3 coding DNA: TGTGCCAGCAGCCGGGCGGCAGGATCTGCCGGGGAGCTGTTTTTT.

This clonotype appeared a few times. A much larger clone sits a single nucleotide away, making a read error possible. V is TRBV11-2 and J is TRBJ1-1; D is possibly TRBD1 (5 bases). Germline V gene sequence: CDR1 SGHAT, CDR2 FQNNGV. The CDR3 contains 13 residues. This CDR3 is CVSSFTGNTEAFF. For the CDR3, the DNA is TGTGTCAGCAGCTTTACAGGGAACACTGAAGCTTTCTTT.

In its sample, this clonotype was seen many times. The chain links TRBV6-5 to TRBJ1-5; perhaps TRBD1 as D (6 bases). The CDR3 has 14 amino acids. Looked up from germline, CDR1 is MNHEY and CDR2 is SVGAGI. V lost 6 bases, J lost 7 bases, and 16 bases lay in between. CDR3 protein: CASSLVGGRQPQHF. Written as DNA, the CDR3 is TGTGCCAGCAGCTTGGTGGGGGGCAGGCAGCCCCAGCATTTT.

With regard to this clonotype: A read error is likely, as this CDR3 ends without the conserved phenylalanine or tryptophan. The gene calls are TRBV11-1 and TRBJ2-1; TRBD2 is a possible D gene (6 bases). Germline values: CDR1 SGHAT, CDR2 FQDESV (reference sequence). Deletions cut 9 bases from V and 0 bases from J, with 18 bases between. The CDR3 is made up of 16 amino acids. CDR3 protein: CASSPGTFSSYNEQFV. The CDR3, as DNA: TGTGCCAGTAGCCCCGGGACTTTCAGCTCCTACAATGAGCAGTTCGTC.

A word on this clonotype: Germline and junction disagree at one end, which may indicate a read error. The rearrangement joins TRBV7-9 to TRBJ1-3; D uncertain. CDR1 is SEHNR, CDR2 FQNEAQ, per germline (reference sequence). The CDR3 runs to 14 residues. The chain's CDR3 is CAGSHGNTGNTIYF. The CDR3, as DNA: TGTGCCGGCAGCCACGGCAACACTGGAAACACCATATATTTT.

The chain carries TRBV7-9 and TRBJ2-6, with no clear D. This CDR3 comprises 12 residues. V was shortened by 7 bases and J by 6 bases, with 7 bases between the two germline ends. Germline V gene lookup returns CDR1 SEHNR and CDR2 FQNEAQ (reference sequence). As DNA, the CDR3 is TGTGCCAGCACACAATTGGCCAACGTCCTGACTTTC. This codes for CASTQLANVLTF.

Note on this clonotype: As the CDR3 is not closed by the conserved phenylalanine or tryptophan, this likely results from a read error. This sequence joins TRBV29-1 and TRBJ2-2, with D perhaps matching TRBD1 (5 bases). The V gene's germline CDR1 is SQVTM and CDR2 ANQGSEA. Deletions cut 7 bases from V and 3 bases from J, with 12 bases between. The CDR3 covers 13 residues. The DNA of the CDR3 is TGCAGCGCTCAGGGTGGCGACACCGGGGAGCTGTTTTAT. It is translated as CSAQGGDTGELFY.

With regard to this clonotype: Since a much larger clone is just one base distant, this may be a read error. V gene TRBV6-6 combines with J gene TRBJ2-7; the match to TRBD1 covers 7 bases. The CDR3 length is 13 residues. The germline CDR1 and CDR2 sequences are MNHNY and SVGAGI (reference sequence). The CDR3: CVSTRDRAYEQYF. DNA for the CDR3: TGTGTCAGCACCCGCGACAGGGCCTACGAGCAGTACTTC.

The J gene is TRBJ2-5, the V gene TRBV28, with 11 bases lining up with TRBD2. There are 19 residues in the CDR3. Unmatched junction bases numbered 17, after V lost 3 bases and J lost 5 bases. Germline loops: CDR1 MDHEN, CDR2 SYDVKM. The CDR3 bases are TGTGCCAGCAGTTTCCCCACCCTGACTAGCGGGATGATTTTGGAGACCCAGTACTTC. As protein: CASSFPTLTSGMILETQYF.

Regarding this clonotype: The CDR3 does not end in the conserved phenylalanine or tryptophan, so this is likely a read error. CDR3 region: CASSQDLQGAYEQYL. The CDR3 DNA follows: TGCGCCAGCAGCCAAGACCTTCAGGGGGCCTACGAGCAGTACCTC. The rearrangement uses TRBV4-3 and TRBJ2-7, with TRBD1 identical over 7 bases. Losses at the gene ends were 0 bases for V and 2 bases for J; bases not matched to a gene: 4. Per germline, CDR1 LGHNA and CDR2 YSLEER. This CDR3 is built from 15 residues.

This chain links TRBV12-5 with TRBJ2-3, with unresolved D. This CDR3 comprises 14 residues. Germline V gives CDR1 LGHNT, CDR2 FRNRAP. Trimming took off 7 bases at V and 5 bases at J, with 16 bases between the two ends. This CDR3 is CASALGRVRDTQYF. For the CDR3, the DNA is TGTGCTAGTGCTTTAGGACGGGTAAGAGATACGCAGTATTTT.

This clonotype was detected only a few times. This rearrangement joins TRBV6-2 or TRBV6-3 to TRBJ2-3, with TRBD2 matching 9 bases. V gave up 3 bases and J gave up 2 bases; unmatched junction bases: 6. CDR3 length equals 16 residues. The germline V gene encodes CDR1 MNHEY and CDR2 SVGEGT. For the CDR3, the DNA is TGTGCCAGCAGTTATGGGACTAGCCCAAACACAGATACGCAGTATTTT. Translation gives CASSYGTSPNTDTQYF.

This chain connects TRBV12-5 to TRBJ1-1; D is ambiguous. This CDR3 spans 17 amino acids. Germline CDR1 reads LGHNT; CDR2 reads FRNRAP. The chain's CDR3 is CVSGFRNYEGLNTEAFF. DNA for the CDR3: TGTGTAAGTGGTTTCCGGAACTACGAGGGCCTGAACACTGAAGCTTTCTTT.

As for this clonotype: One junction end does not reproduce the germline sequence, and a read error may be involved. CDR3 loop: CASSLTLPNNIQYF. In DNA form, the CDR3 reads TGTGCCAGCAGCTTGACTCTACCCAATAACATTCAGTACTTC. The chain employs TRBV5-6 and TRBJ2-4, with unresolved D. The CDR3 runs to 14 residues. The germline CDR1 and CDR2 sequences are SGHDT and YYEEEE.

The sample holds a few counts of this clonotype. The chain carries TRBV5-4 and TRBJ2-7, with a tentative D call TRBD2 (6 bases). Germline V gene lookup returns CDR1 SGHNT and CDR2 YYREEE (reference sequence). The ends were cut back, 3 bases at V and 1 base at J, with 11 bases in the middle. The CDR3 contains 14 residues. CDR3 sequence reads: CASSWTGDSYEQYF. CDR3 nucleotide sequence: TGTGCCAGCAGCTGGACGGGGGATTCCTACGAGCAGTACTTC. The full variable domain, rest sourced from reference TRBV5-4 and TRBJ2-7, is ETGVTQSPTHLIKTRGQQVTLRCSSQSGHNTVSWYQQALGQGPQFIFQYYREEENGRGNFPPRFSGLQFPNYSSELNVNALELDDSALYLCASSWTGDSYEQYFGPGTRLTVT.

About this clonotype itself: Likely a read error: the CDR3 ends without its conserved phenylalanine or tryptophan. The rearrangement links TRBV11-2 to TRBJ2-1; perhaps TRBD2 as D (5 bases). CDR3 size: 15 residues. The germline CDR1 and CDR2 sequences are SGHAT and FQNNGV. Between the trimmed V and J ends, which lost 3 bases and 5 bases, there was a span of 14 bases. CDR3 DNA sequence: TGTGCCAGCAGCTTGAGGGCTGGTCGGCACAATGAGCAGTTCTCC. Protein: CASSLRAGRHNEQFS.

This CDR3 is CATTLGERGDLDTQYF. The CDR3 DNA reads as TGTGCCACCACCCTCGGTGAGCGGGGAGATCTGGATACGCAGTATTTT. This chain connects TRBV10-3 to TRBJ2-3; 7 bases match TRBD2. This CDR3 is built from 16 residues. The V and J ends lost 10 bases and 6 bases, in that order; junction bases with no gene match: 19. Germline CDR1 ENHRY, CDR2 SYGVKD.

J is TRBJ1-2 and V is TRBV4-1, with no clear D. Per germline, CDR1 MGHRA and CDR2 YSYEKL. The CDR3 is 14 residues long. The V end was cut by 0 bases, the J end by 4 bases, with 9 bases between. The CDR3 protein is CASSQDITIYGYTF. The DNA of the CDR3 is TGCGCCAGCAGCCAAGATATAACAATCTATGGCTACACCTTC.

Details on this clonotype: An end of the junction differs from the germline gene, which may be a read error. The chain recombines TRBV11-3 with TRBJ2-3, with D possibly TRBD2 on 5 matching bases. From germline, CDR1 is SGHNT and CDR2 YENEEA. The CDR3 is made up of 20 amino acids. CDR3 in amino acids: CASSLGPAATAVLITNTQYF. DNA of the CDR3: TGTGCCAGCAGCTTAGGCCCAGCGGCTACAGCCGTTTTGATCACAAATACGCAATATTTT. Full variable domain (missing parts from reference TRBV11-3 and TRBJ2-3): EAGVVQSPRYKIIEKKQPVAFWCNPISGHNTLYWYLQNLGQGPELLIRYENEEAVDDSQLPKDRFSAERLKGVDSTLKIQPAELGDSAVYLCASSLGPAATAVLITNTQYFGPGTRLTVL.

This clonotype has just a few counts. The rearrangement joins TRBV7-8 to TRBJ2-2; TRBD2 matches at 9 bases. Germline V gives CDR1 SGHVS, CDR2 FQNEAQ. The V and J ends lost 5 bases and 6 bases, in that order; junction bases with no gene match: 10. This CDR3 has 16 residues. This chain's CDR3 is CASSRNPAGGAGELFF. CDR3 sequence (DNA): TGTGCCAGCAGCCGCAACCCGGCGGGAGGGGCCGGGGAGCTGTTTTTT.

This clonotype was seen repeatedly, ten times or more. V usage is TRBV29-1 and J usage is TRBJ2-7, with no clear D. The CDR3 loop spans 10 amino acids. V was cut by 7 bases and J by 4 bases, with 8 bases left in between. Germline-derived CDR1 and CDR2 are SQVTM and ANQGSEA. CDR3 DNA: TGCAGCGCCGTGAATTACGAGCAGTACTTC. It codes for CSAVNYEQYF.

The chain uses TRBV5-1 and TRBJ2-7; D unclear. V lost 4 bases and J 3 bases, leaving 14 bases between the germline ends. The CDR3 extends over 14 amino acids. Germline CDR1 and CDR2: SGHRS and YFSETQ. Written as DNA, the CDR3 is TGCGCCAGCAGCCCCGGACCCGGAAGCTACGAGCAGTACTTC. This sequence encodes CASSPGPGSYEQYF.

The chain employs TRBV11-2 and TRBJ1-1; possibly TRBD1 for D (5 bases). Germline CDR1 and CDR2: SGHAT and FQNNGV. Trimming shortened V by 3 bases and J by 4 bases, and 21 bases separated the two germline ends. The CDR3 is made up of 17 amino acids. CDR3 region: CASSFSHTRYGGTEAFF. The DNA for the CDR3 is TGTGCCAGCAGCTTCAGCCATACGAGATATGGGGGCACTGAAGCTTTCTTT.

V is TRBV13 and J is TRBJ1-2; 8 positions agree with TRBD1. Germline V gene sequence: CDR1 PRHDT, CDR2 FYEKMQ (reference sequence). Trimming at V came to 5 bases and at J to 4 bases, leaving 6 bases not matched to a gene. This CDR3 spans 14 amino acids. The CDR3: CASSARDRIYGYTF. The DNA for the CDR3 is TGTGCCAGCAGCGCTCGGGACAGGATCTATGGCTACACCTTC.

As for this clonotype: Possible read error: a much larger clone is one base away. V and J are TRBV29-1 and TRBJ1-1, with D unclear. This CDR3 comprises 10 residues. The germline V and J ends were trimmed by 7 bases and 4 bases, with 7 bases remaining between them. CDR1 SQVTM and CDR2 ANQGSEA come from the germline V gene. The CDR3 DNA is TGCAGCGGACTGGGCACTGAAGCTTTCTTT. Its translation: CSGLGTEAFF.

The chain links TRBV30 to TRBJ2-1; 11 bases agree with TRBD1. This CDR3 is 15 amino acids long. The J segment lost 6 bases and the V segment lost 1 base, leaving 5 bases of the junction unmatched. Germline V gene sequence: CDR1 GTSNPN, CDR2 SVGIG (reference sequence). This chain's CDR3 is CAWSAPGQGGNEQFF. The CDR3 DNA is TGTGCCTGGAGTGCCCCGGGACAGGGGGGCAATGAGCAGTTCTTC.

This clonotype showed up just a few times. The rearrangement joins TRBV29-1 to TRBJ2-1, with a tentative D call TRBD2 (5 bases). The CDR3 runs to 13 residues. V was trimmed by 4 bases and J by 7 bases, leaving 14 bases between them. Germline V gene lookup returns CDR1 SQVTM and CDR2 ANQGSEA. The CDR3 here is CSVGVGMANEQFF. The CDR3 DNA is TGCAGCGTTGGTGTCGGGATGGCGAATGAGCAGTTCTTC.

Concerning this clonotype: It is likely a read error, because the conserved phenylalanine at the end of the CDR3 is missing. The chain is built from TRBV12-3 or TRBV12-4 and TRBJ2-7; 8 positions agree with TRBD1. The CDR3 consists of 13 residues. After removal of 3 bases from V and 2 bases from J, the junction contained 0 bases not matched to a gene. The CDR3 nucleotides are TGTGCCAGCAGTTTGGACAGGGCCTACGAGCAGTACTTA. This gives the protein CASSLDRAYEQYL.